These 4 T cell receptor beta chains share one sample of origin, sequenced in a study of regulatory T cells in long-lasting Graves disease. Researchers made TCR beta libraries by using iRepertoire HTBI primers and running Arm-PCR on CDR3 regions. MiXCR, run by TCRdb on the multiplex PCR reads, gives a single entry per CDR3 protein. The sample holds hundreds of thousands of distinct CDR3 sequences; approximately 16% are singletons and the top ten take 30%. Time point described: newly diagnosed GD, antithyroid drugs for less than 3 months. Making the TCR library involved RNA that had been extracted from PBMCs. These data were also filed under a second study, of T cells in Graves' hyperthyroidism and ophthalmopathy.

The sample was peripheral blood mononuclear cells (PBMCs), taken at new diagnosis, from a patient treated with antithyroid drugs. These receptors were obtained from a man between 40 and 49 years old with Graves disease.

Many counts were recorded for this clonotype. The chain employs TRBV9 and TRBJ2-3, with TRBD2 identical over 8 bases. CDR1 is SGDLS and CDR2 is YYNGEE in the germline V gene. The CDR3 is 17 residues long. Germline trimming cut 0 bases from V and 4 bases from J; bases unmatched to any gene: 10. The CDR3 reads CASSVEGTGSGADTQYF. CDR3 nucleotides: TGTGCCAGCAGCGTAGAGGGCACGGGTAGCGGGGCAGATACGCAGTATTTT.

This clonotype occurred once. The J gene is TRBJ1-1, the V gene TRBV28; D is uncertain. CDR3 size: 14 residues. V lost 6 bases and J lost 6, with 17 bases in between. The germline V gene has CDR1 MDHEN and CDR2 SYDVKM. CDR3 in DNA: TGTGCCAGCAGGGATTGGGGTTTAGTCGCTGAAGCTTTCTTT. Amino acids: CASRDWGLVAEAFF.

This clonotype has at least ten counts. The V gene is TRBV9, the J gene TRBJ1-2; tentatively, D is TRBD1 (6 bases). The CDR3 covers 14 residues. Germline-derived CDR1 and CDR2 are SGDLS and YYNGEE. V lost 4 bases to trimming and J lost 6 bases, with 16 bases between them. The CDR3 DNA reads TGTGCCAGCAGCACCACCACCGGGACAAATGGCTACACCTTC. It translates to CASSTTTGTNGYTF.

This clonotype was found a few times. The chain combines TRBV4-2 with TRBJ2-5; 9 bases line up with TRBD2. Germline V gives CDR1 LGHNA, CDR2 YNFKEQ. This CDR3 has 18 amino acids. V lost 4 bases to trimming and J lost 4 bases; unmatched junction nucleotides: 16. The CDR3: CASSLRVSIAGDTETQYF. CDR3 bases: TGTGCCAGCAGCCTAAGGGTATCAATAGCGGGGGATACAGAGACCCAGTACTTC.